The 32 T cell receptor beta chains listed next were all sequenced from one sample in a study of response to subunit inactivated influenza vaccine. TCRdb ran MiXCR on the RT-PCR reads and lists one entry per CDR3 protein. The sample yields roughly 670,000 distinct CDR3 sequences, 11% to 15% seen once. Here the sequenced sample was PBMCs from blood, taken around 15 days before vaccination. The origin of the receptors is a man aged 50 or older who received an inactivated influenza vaccine.

The V and J genes are TRBV4-2 and TRBJ2-6, with a tentative D call TRBD2 (5 bases). Germline V gives CDR1 LGHNA, CDR2 YNFKEQ. The CDR3 totals 19 residues. Trimming took off 0 bases at V and 0 bases at J, with 15 bases between the two ends. CDR3 sequence: CASSQDVGGSPSGANVLTF. The CDR3 DNA sequence: TGTGCCAGCAGCCAAGACGTAGGAGGCAGCCCCTCTGGGGCCAACGTCCTGACTTTC.

In this sample, this clonotype turned up many times. V and J are TRBV4-2 and TRBJ2-7, with TRBD2 as a possible D gene (5 bases). Per germline, CDR1 LGHNA and CDR2 YNFKEQ. The CDR3 covers 14 residues. V was shortened by 1 base and J by 4 bases, with 11 bases between the two germline ends. CDR3 coding DNA: TGTGCCAGCAGCCAAGGTTTTAGCGATTACGAGCAGTACTTC. This encodes CASSQGFSDYEQYF.

The sample holds a few counts of this clonotype. The J gene is TRBJ2-7, the V gene TRBV7-2; 7 bases are a match to TRBD1. The germline V gene has CDR1 SGHTA and CDR2 FQGNSA. The V and J ends lost 4 bases and 0 bases, in that order; junction bases with no gene match: 6. The CDR3 sequence is 15 residues long. The CDR3 coding sequence is TGTGCCAGCAGCTCATACAGGGGAAGCTCCTACGAGCAGTACTTC. This encodes CASSSYRGSSYEQYF.

This chain uses TRBV7-2 with TRBJ1-1; 8 bases agree with TRBD1. The V and J ends lost 5 bases and 7 bases, in that order; junction bases with no gene match: 6. Per the germline V gene, CDR1 is SGHTA and CDR2 is FQGNSA. There are 13 residues in the CDR3. CDR3 amino acids: CASSAGGPVEAFF. CDR3 nucleotides: TGTGCCAGCAGCGCAGGGGGCCCGGTTGAAGCTTTCTTT. The variable domain in full, completed from reference TRBV7-2 and TRBJ1-1, reads GAGVSQSPSNKVTEKGKDVELRCDPISGHTALYWYRQSLGQGLEFLIYFQGNSAPDKSGLPSDRFSAERTGGSVSTLTIQRTQQEDSAVYLCASSAGGPVEAFFGQGTRLTVV.

This clonotype has only a few counts. The rearrangement links TRBV28 to TRBJ2-3; D is perhaps TRBD2 (6 bases). Per germline, CDR1 MDHEN and CDR2 SYDVKM. V gave up 5 bases and J gave up 2 bases, with 14 bases separating them. The CDR3 runs to 15 residues. CDR3 coding DNA: TGTGCCAGCAGTAGGGTTAGCGGATACACAGATACGCAGTATTTT. Protein sequence: CASSRVSGYTDTQYF.

This clonotype was recorded once. The chain links TRBV7-2 to TRBJ2-7; 7 bases agree with TRBD1. The CDR3 has 16 residues. V lost 1 base, J lost 2 bases, and 8 bases stayed unmatched. CDR1 is SGHTA and CDR2 is FQGNSA in the germline V gene. CDR3 sequence reads: CASSLEQGITTYEQYF. Written as DNA, the CDR3 is TGTGCCAGCAGCTTAGAACAGGGGATTACAACCTACGAGCAGTACTTC.

This clonotype has ten or more counts. This sequence joins TRBV29-1 and TRBJ1-5; tentatively, D is TRBD1 (6 bases). This CDR3 region has 13 residues. Per the germline V gene, CDR1 is SQVTM and CDR2 is ANQGSEA. Trimming removed 6 bases from V and 3 bases from J, with 12 bases in between. The DNA of the CDR3 is TGCAGCGTGCAGGACAGTGTCAATCAGCCCCAGCATTTT. Translating it yields CSVQDSVNQPQHF.

The genes are TRBV5-1 and TRBJ2-3; 13 bases align to TRBD2. The J segment lost 5 bases and the V segment lost 0 bases, leaving 6 bases of the junction unmatched. This CDR3 is built from 17 residues. Per the germline V gene, CDR1 is SGHRS and CDR2 is YFSETQ. The CDR3 is CASSLEGLAGTGDTQYF. The CDR3 DNA sequence: TGCGCCAGCAGCTTGGAGGGACTAGCGGGGACGGGAGATACGCAGTATTTT.

The rearrangement joins TRBV20-1 to TRBJ1-1, with TRBD1 matching 7 bases. The CDR3 is 13 amino acids. J was trimmed by 2 bases and V by 3 bases; bases with no gene match: 3. CDR1 DFQATT and CDR2 SNEGSKA come from the germline V gene (reference sequence). The CDR3 here is CSASDRANTEAFF. CDR3 in DNA: TGCAGTGCTAGTGACAGGGCAAACACTGAAGCTTTCTTT.

V is TRBV19 and J is TRBJ1-5; no clear D gene. This CDR3 comprises 16 residues. The V gene's germline CDR1 is LNHDA and CDR2 SQIVND (reference sequence). V shed 4 bases and J shed 1 base, with 14 bases lying between them. The CDR3 nucleotides read TGTGCCAGTAGTAATCCCCGTAGTTTCAGCAATCAGCCCCAGCATTTT. It codes for CASSNPRSFSNQPQHF.

The chain uses TRBV20-1 and TRBJ2-3, with D maybe TRBD2 (5 bases). CDR1 DFQATT and CDR2 SNEGSKA come from the germline V gene (reference sequence). Trimming shortened V by 4 bases and J by 3 bases, and 17 bases separated the two germline ends. The CDR3 is 15 residues long. CDR3 in DNA: TGCAGTGCTAATCGGCCAGCGGAGACGACAGATACGCAGTATTTT. It codes for CSANRPAETTDTQYF.

This clonotype was picked up a small number of times. This chain joins TRBV12-3 or TRBV12-4 and TRBJ1-6; D is unresolved. The CDR3 runs to 15 residues. V was trimmed by 6 bases and J by 7 bases, leaving 16 bases between them. For the CDR3, the DNA is TGTGCCAGCAGCCTTGGGTCAACCCCGAATTCACCCCTCCACTTT. Translation: CASSLGSTPNSPLHF.

This clonotype was picked up many times. The V call is TRBV2, the J call TRBJ1-3; the D is unclear. The CDR3 is 13 residues long. Germline values: CDR1 SNHLY, CDR2 FYNNEI. V was cut by 4 bases and J by 0 bases, with 4 bases left in between. CDR3 sequence: CASSAVSGNTIYF. The CDR3 bases are TGTGCCAGCAGTGCAGTCTCTGGAAACACCATATATTTT.

The rearrangement joins TRBV7-8 to TRBJ2-1; a weak D match, TRBD2 (5 bases). CDR1 is SGHVS, CDR2 FQNEAQ, per germline. The V and J ends lost 5 bases and 6 bases respectively, with 23 bases between them. The CDR3 has 17 amino acids. CDR3 in amino acids: CASSVGKRAVWGNEQFF. The CDR3 DNA sequence: TGTGCCAGCAGCGTAGGCAAGAGGGCAGTTTGGGGCAATGAGCAGTTCTTC.

A word on this clonotype: A read error is possible here, since a much larger clone lies one base away. The rearrangement joins TRBV20-1 to TRBJ1-4, with TRBD1 matching 9 bases. This CDR3 comprises 18 residues. Germline lookup yields CDR1 DFQATT and CDR2 SNEGSKA (reference sequence). The V segment lost 0 bases and the J segment 0 bases; nucleotides outside the gene matches: 8. In DNA form, the CDR3 reads TGCAGTGCTAGAGATTTGGGGACAGGGCGTGCAACTAATGAAAAACTGTTTTTT. Its translation is CSARDLGTGRATNEKLFF.

This clonotype appeared a few times. The V gene is TRBV18, the J gene TRBJ2-2; no firm D call. The CDR3 totals 12 residues. Trimming took off 6 bases at V and 5 bases at J, with 7 bases between the two ends. Looked up from germline, CDR1 is KGHSH and CDR2 is LQKENI. The CDR3 DNA sequence: TGTGCCAGCTCGAAGCAGACCGGGGAGCTGTTTTTT. Its translation is CASSKQTGELFF. Looking up the rest from reference TRBV18 and TRBJ2-2 gives the full variable domain: NAGVMQNPRHLVRRRGQEARLRCSPMKGHSHVYWYRQLPEEGLKFMVYLQKENIIDESGMPKERFSAEFPKEGPSILRIQQVVRGDSAAYFCASSKQTGELFFGEGSRLTVL.

V usage is TRBV6-1 and J usage is TRBJ2-3; 7 bases are a match to TRBD1. CDR3 length: 15 amino acids. CDR1 and CDR2 from the germline V gene are MNHNS and SASEGT. With V trimmed by 6 bases and J by 0 bases, 6 bases remained unmatched. The CDR3 DNA sequence: TGTGCCAGCAGCCGCCAGACAGGGAGCACAGATACGCAGTATTTT. Its translation: CASSRQTGSTDTQYF.

The chain couples TRBV5-1 to TRBJ2-7; D not resolved. The CDR3 consists of 15 residues. The germline V gene has CDR1 SGHRS and CDR2 YFSETQ. The V and J ends lost 0 bases and 3 bases respectively, with 13 bases between them. The CDR3 loop reads CASSLDGTWNYEQYF. CDR3 bases: TGCGCCAGCAGCTTGGACGGTACCTGGAACTACGAGCAGTACTTC.

The chain links TRBV27 to TRBJ2-1; 9 positions match TRBD2. Trimming removed 6 bases from V and 0 bases from J; junction bases left unmatched: 6. Germline V CDR1 and CDR2: MNHEY, SMNVEV (reference sequence). The CDR3 has 16 residues. The CDR3 reads CASSKAGGSSYNEQFF. The CDR3 DNA sequence: TGTGCCAGCAGCAAGGCGGGAGGGAGCTCCTACAATGAGCAGTTCTTC.

Ten or more counts support this clonotype. The gene calls are TRBV4-2 and TRBJ1-1; perhaps TRBD1 as D (6 bases). The V and J ends lost 3 bases and 8 bases respectively, with 7 bases between them. This CDR3 is built from 11 residues. Germline V gene data show CDR1 as LGHNA and CDR2 as YNFKEQ. As DNA, the CDR3 is TGTGCCAGCAGCCAGGGGGGCGAAGCTTTCTTT. Translated: CASSQGGEAFF.

There are a few counts of this clonotype. CDR3 residues: CSASPSTGELFF. The CDR3 bases are TGCAGTGCTAGCCCCAGCACCGGGGAGCTGTTTTTT. The V call is TRBV20-1, the J call TRBJ2-2; D ambiguous. V lost 3 bases and J 4 bases, leaving 6 bases between the germline ends. The CDR3 runs 12 residues. From germline, CDR1 is DFQATT and CDR2 SNEGSKA (reference sequence).

The chain uses TRBV5-6 and TRBJ2-1; no firm D call. The CDR3 is 11 amino acids. In germline, CDR1 is SGHDT, CDR2 YYEEEE. Trimming removed 1 base from V and 9 bases from J, with 5 bases in between. The CDR3 coding sequence is TGTGCCAGCAGCTTGCCGAGTGAGCAGTTCTTC. Encoded protein: CASSLPSEQFF.

This clonotype came up many times. The chain employs TRBV12-3 or TRBV12-4 and TRBJ2-3, with D perhaps TRBD1 or TRBD2 (6 bases each). Trimming shortened V by 3 bases and J by 3 bases, and 16 bases separated the two germline ends. The CDR3 consists of 16 residues. The CDR3 DNA is TGTGCCAGCAGTTTGAGGGGGAGGAGCGGTACAGATACGCAGTATTTT. Translating it yields CASSLRGRSGTDTQYF.

To note about this clonotype: A read error may account for a junction end that differs from germline. The chain joins TRBV6-2 or TRBV6-3 to TRBJ2-7; 10 nucleotides agree with TRBD2. Germline V gene sequence: CDR1 MNHEY, CDR2 SVGEGT. The CDR3 length is 15 residues. The CDR3 spells CVSSPSGRPKSEQYF. The CDR3 DNA reads TGTGTCAGCAGTCCTAGCGGGAGACCCAAAAGCGAGCAGTACTTC.

This clonotype was counted a few times. The chain joins TRBV7-6 to TRBJ2-7; TRBD1 agrees at 9 bases. V shed 0 bases, J shed 3 bases, and the junction held 3 bases outside the gene matches. Germline lookup yields CDR1 SGHVS and CDR2 FNYEAQ. This CDR3 comprises 15 residues. The CDR3 sequence: CASSLARQGGYEQYF. The CDR3 DNA follows: TGTGCCAGCAGCTTAGCGCGACAGGGGGGCTACGAGCAGTACTTC.

The table lists this clonotype with a few counts. The J gene is TRBJ1-5, the V gene TRBV6-2 or TRBV6-3, with 9 nucleotides matching TRBD1. The germline gives CDR1 MNHEY, CDR2 SVGEGT. V gave up 0 bases and J gave up 5 bases; unmatched junction bases: 2. This CDR3 is 15 amino acids long. CDR3 in DNA: TGTGCCAGCAGTTACTCCGGACAGGGGTATCAGCCCCAGCATTTT. This gives the protein CASSYSGQGYQPQHF.

The chain combines TRBV6-2 or TRBV6-3 with TRBJ2-3, with 7 nucleotides matching TRBD2. Germline values: CDR1 MNHEY, CDR2 SVGEGT. The trim removed 4 bases at V and 1 base at J, leaving 8 bases unmatched. There are 16 residues in the CDR3. Written as DNA, the CDR3 is TGTGCCAGCAGTTTCCCCCGCGGGAGTGGCACAGATACGCAGTATTTT. This encodes CASSFPRGSGTDTQYF.

This clonotype appeared many times. The chain uses TRBV7-3 and TRBJ2-2; no clear D gene. The CDR3 is 11 residues long. Trimming took 1 base from V and 7 from J, leaving 1 base between them. From germline, CDR1 is SGHTA and CDR2 FQGTGA. The CDR3 reads CASSLNGELFF. CDR3 bases: TGTGCCAGCAGCTTAAACGGGGAGCTGTTTTTT.

This clonotype was seen a handful of times. The chain uses TRBV29-1 and TRBJ2-7; no reliable D call. The germline V and J ends were trimmed by 6 bases and 1 base, with 19 bases remaining between them. Looked up from germline, CDR1 is SQVTM and CDR2 is ANQGSEA. The CDR3 is made up of 15 amino acids. CDR3 protein: CSVLTGPYPSYEQYF. CDR3 nucleotide sequence: TGCAGCGTGTTAACCGGGCCTTACCCTTCCTACGAGCAGTACTTC.

The chain carries TRBV5-1 and TRBJ2-1, with 7 bases aligning to TRBD2. Germline CDR1 is SGHRS and CDR2 is YFSETQ. This CDR3 contains 18 residues. Losses at the gene ends were 1 base for V and 4 bases for J; bases not matched to a gene: 14. The CDR3 here is CASSLRREDSRGYNEQFF. The CDR3 DNA reads TGCGCCAGCAGCTTGCGTCGGGAGGACTCCCGGGGGTACAATGAGCAGTTCTTC.

The sample holds many counts of this clonotype. The chain employs TRBV20-1 and TRBJ2-7; D gene ambiguous. This CDR3 spans 13 amino acids. V was cut by 5 bases and J by 1 base, with 12 bases left in between. Per the germline V gene, CDR1 is DFQATT and CDR2 is SNEGSKA (reference sequence). CDR3 DNA: TGCAGTGCTCGGCCTGGCACTTCCTACGAGCAGTACTTC. Translated, it gives CSARPGTSYEQYF.

The rearrangement joins TRBV7-2 to TRBJ1-1; D ambiguous. Trimming took 5 bases from V and 4 from J, leaving 20 bases between them. This CDR3 is 16 amino acids long. Germline V gene lookup returns CDR1 SGHTA and CDR2 FQGNSA. The CDR3 DNA follows: TGTGCCAGCAGCAAACGATACGCTTTCTCGGGCACTGAAGCTTTCTTT. Amino acids: CASSKRYAFSGTEAFF.